Listed below are T cell receptor beta chains from one sample, sequenced in a study of high-grade serous ovarian cancer treatment subgroups. Profiled with immunoSEQ multiplex PCR; TCRdb holds only in-frame clones, not every one. The table has 4,500 to 6,000 clones, about three quarters seen once. Source material: tumor tissue. The receptor set was obtained from a human donor with high-grade serous ovarian cancer. CDR3s include the opening cysteine and the closing phenylalanine or tryptophan. The order of the fields is J gene, clone size, D gene, V gene, CDR3 protein, CDR3 DNA. The D gene is left open where the match is weak. Clone size is shown for a subset of rows, as once, few, many or a class of expanded clone.

j_call: TRBJ1-2
clone_size: few
d_call: .
v_call: TRBV28
cdr3_aa: CASSPDGTGKYGYTF
cdr3_nt: TGTGCCAGCAGTCCCGATGGGACTGGAAAATATGGCTACACCTTC

j_call: TRBJ2-4
clone_size: .
d_call: .
v_call: TRBV5-1
cdr3_aa: CASSSGEGPKNIQYF
cdr3_nt: TGCGCCAGCAGTTCAGGGGAGGGGCCCAAAAACATTCAGTACTTC

j_call: TRBJ1-3
clone_size: once
d_call: .
v_call: TRBV11-3
cdr3_aa: CASSLEQRLSGNTIYF
cdr3_nt: TGTGCCAGCAGCTTAGAACAGAGACTCTCTGGAAACACCATATATTTT

j_call: TRBJ1-1
clone_size: few
d_call: .
v_call: TRBV7-8
cdr3_aa: CASSQKGKMFWNTEAFF
cdr3_nt: TGTGCCAGCAGCCAAAAGGGTAAGATGTTCTGGAACACTGAAGCTTTCTTT

j_call: TRBJ1-1
clone_size: .
d_call: .
v_call: TRBV6-5
cdr3_aa: CASRPAAQPGTEAFF
cdr3_nt: TGTGCCAGCAGGCCCGCCGCACAGCCGGGGACTGAAGCTTTCTTT

j_call: TRBJ2-3
clone_size: .
d_call: .
v_call: TRBV11-2
cdr3_aa: CASSSSGTRTDTQYF
cdr3_nt: TGTGCCAGCAGCTCCTCGGGGACCCGCACAGATACGCAGTATTTT

j_call: TRBJ1-1
clone_size: once
d_call: .
v_call: TRBV20-1
cdr3_aa: CTAGSTEAFF
cdr3_nt: TGCACCGCGGGATCCACTGAAGCTTTCTTT

j_call: TRBJ2-3
clone_size: .
d_call: .
v_call: TRBV7-3
cdr3_aa: CASSLNPDGRTDTQYF
cdr3_nt: TGTGCCAGCAGCTTAAATCCGGATGGTCGCACAGATACGCAGTATTTT

j_call: TRBJ1-2
clone_size: .
d_call: .
v_call: TRBV6-1
cdr3_aa: CASTLKEGYTF
cdr3_nt: TGTGCCAGCACCCTCAAGGAGGGCTACACCTTC

j_call: TRBJ1-3
clone_size: .
d_call: .
v_call: TRBV7-7
cdr3_aa: CASSPGTDRGNTIYF
cdr3_nt: TGTGCCAGCAGCCCAGGGACGGATAGGGGAAACACCATATATTTT

j_call: TRBJ1-2
clone_size: .
d_call: .
v_call: TRBV4-2
cdr3_aa: CASAGLNNYGYTF
cdr3_nt: TGTGCCAGCGCGGGGTTAAACAACTATGGCTACACCTTC

j_call: TRBJ1-3
clone_size: once
d_call: .
v_call: TRBV7-2
cdr3_aa: CASSSRGVSGNTIYF
cdr3_nt: TGTGCCAGCAGTTCCAGAGGGGTATCGGGAAACACCATATATTTT

j_call: TRBJ1-5
clone_size: .
d_call: .
v_call: TRBV27
cdr3_aa: CASRPLTGGYQPQHF
cdr3_nt: TGTGCCAGCAGACCCTTGACGGGGGGATATCAGCCCCAGCATTTT

j_call: TRBJ1-1
clone_size: .
d_call: TRBD1
v_call: TRBV6-1
cdr3_aa: CASRDRVSEAFF
cdr3_nt: TGTGCCAGCCGGGACAGGGTGTCTGAAGCTTTCTTT

j_call: TRBJ2-5
clone_size: .
d_call: .
v_call: TRBV5-5
cdr3_aa: CASSFQETQYF
cdr3_nt: TGTGCCAGCAGCTTTCAAGAGACCCAGTACTTC

j_call: TRBJ1-1
clone_size: .
d_call: .
v_call: TRBV5-5
cdr3_aa: CASSLYSEAFF
cdr3_nt: TGTGCCAGCAGCTTGTATTCGGAAGCTTTCTTT

j_call: TRBJ1-1
clone_size: .
d_call: .
v_call: TRBV11-2
cdr3_aa: CASSLEGGAKNTEAFF
cdr3_nt: TGTGCCAGCAGCTTGGAGGGGGGGGCTAAAAACACTGAAGCTTTCTTT

j_call: TRBJ1-5
clone_size: few
d_call: .
v_call: TRBV19
cdr3_aa: CASSMLLDPNNQPQHF
cdr3_nt: TGTGCCAGTAGTATGCTTCTGGACCCTAACAATCAGCCCCAGCATTTT

j_call: TRBJ2-3
clone_size: few
d_call: TRBD2
v_call: TRBV11-2
cdr3_aa: CASSLEVLAGGLTDTQYF
cdr3_nt: TGTGCCAGCAGCTTAGAGGTCCTAGCGGGGGGCCTCACAGATACGCAGTATTTT

j_call: TRBJ1-2
clone_size: .
d_call: TRBD1
v_call: TRBV4-1
cdr3_aa: CASSQSGQVDYGYTF
cdr3_nt: TGCGCCAGCAGCCAATCCGGACAGGTGGACTATGGCTACACCTTC

j_call: TRBJ2-1
clone_size: .
d_call: TRBD2
v_call: TRBV19
cdr3_aa: CASSIDHGRGGQNEQFF
cdr3_nt: TGTGCCAGTAGTATAGATCACGGGCGGGGGGGCCAGAATGAGCAGTTCTTC

j_call: TRBJ2-1
clone_size: .
d_call: .
v_call: TRBV4-1
cdr3_aa: CASSQDPSSYNEQFF
cdr3_nt: TGCGCCAGCAGCCAAGACCCAAGCTCCTACAATGAGCAGTTCTTC

j_call: TRBJ1-6
clone_size: .
d_call: .
v_call: TRBV6-1
cdr3_aa: CASTRERDNSPLHF
cdr3_nt: TGTGCCAGCACAAGGGAACGAGATAATTCACCCCTCCACTTT